What follows is one T cell receptor (beta chain) and its context. Antigen: not known. Clones were read by immunoSEQ multiplex PCR, and TCRdb kept only the in-frame ones, dropping some. The sample yields around 31,000 clones, over 70% seen once. Relapse was seen in all patients after autologous stem cell transplantation, and brentuximab vedotin exposure was variable. J was trimmed by 4 bases and V by 3 bases; bases with no gene match: 3. This CDR3 is built from 14 residues. CDR1 KGHSH and CDR2 LQKENI come from the germline V gene. This sample is drawn from a study of PD-1 blockade in classical Hodgkin lymphoma. Findings of the study overall: Repertoire differences have undefined causes, possibly disease activity or prior therapy. As was reported, newly diagnosed patients showed lower baseline TCR diversity than healthy donors did.

This TCR derives from a human donor with classical Hodgkin lymphoma. This specimen consisted of peripheral blood mononuclear cells (PBMCs), obtained before the second cycle of nivolumab. The chain recombines TRBV18 with TRBJ2-3; TRBD2 aligns across 8 bases. CDR3 coding DNA: TGTGCCAGCTCACCTGGACTAGCAGCAGATACGCAGTATTTT. It yields the protein CASSPGLAADTQYF.